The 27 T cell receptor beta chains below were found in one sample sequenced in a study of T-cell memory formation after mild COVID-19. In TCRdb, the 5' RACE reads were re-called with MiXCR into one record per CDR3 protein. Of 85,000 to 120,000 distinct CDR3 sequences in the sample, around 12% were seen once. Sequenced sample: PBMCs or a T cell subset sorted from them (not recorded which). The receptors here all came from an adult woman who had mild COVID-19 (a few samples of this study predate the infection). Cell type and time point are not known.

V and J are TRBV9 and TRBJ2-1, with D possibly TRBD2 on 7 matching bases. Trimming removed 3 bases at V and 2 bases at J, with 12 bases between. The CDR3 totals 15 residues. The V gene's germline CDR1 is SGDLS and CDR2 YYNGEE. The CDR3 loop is CASSAGGRPYNEQFF. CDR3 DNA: TGTGCCAGCAGCGCGGGGGGCCGGCCCTACAATGAGCAGTTCTTC.

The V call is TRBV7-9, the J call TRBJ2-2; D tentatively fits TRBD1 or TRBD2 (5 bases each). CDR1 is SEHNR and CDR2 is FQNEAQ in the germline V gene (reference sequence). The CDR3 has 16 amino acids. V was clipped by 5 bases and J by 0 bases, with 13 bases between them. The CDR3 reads CASSPQGRANTGELFF. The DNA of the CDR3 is TGTGCCAGCAGCCCTCAGGGACGGGCGAACACCGGGGAGCTGTTTTTT.

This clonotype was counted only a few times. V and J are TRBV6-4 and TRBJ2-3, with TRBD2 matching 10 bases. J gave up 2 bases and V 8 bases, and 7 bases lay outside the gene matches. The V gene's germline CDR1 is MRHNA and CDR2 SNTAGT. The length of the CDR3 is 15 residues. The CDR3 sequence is CASSAAGGPTDTQYF. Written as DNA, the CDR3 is TGTGCCAGCTCGGCAGCGGGGGGGCCCACAGATACGCAGTATTTT.

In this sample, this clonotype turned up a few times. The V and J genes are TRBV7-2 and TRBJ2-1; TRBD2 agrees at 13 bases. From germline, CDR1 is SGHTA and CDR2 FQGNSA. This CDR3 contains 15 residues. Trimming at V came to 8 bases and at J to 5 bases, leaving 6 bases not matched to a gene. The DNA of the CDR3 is TGTGCCAGCCCCCGGGGGACTAGCGGGGACAATGAGCAGTTCTTC. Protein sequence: CASPRGTSGDNEQFF.

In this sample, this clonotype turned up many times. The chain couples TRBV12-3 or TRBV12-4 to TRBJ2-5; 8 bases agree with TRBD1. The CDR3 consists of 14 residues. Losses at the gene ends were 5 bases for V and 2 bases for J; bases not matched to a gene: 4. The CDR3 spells CASSPGTGQETQYF. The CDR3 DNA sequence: TGTGCCAGCAGTCCCGGGACAGGACAAGAGACCCAGTACTTC.

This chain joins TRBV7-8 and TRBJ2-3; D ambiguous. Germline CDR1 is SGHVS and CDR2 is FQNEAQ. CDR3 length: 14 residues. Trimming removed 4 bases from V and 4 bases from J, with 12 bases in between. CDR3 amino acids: CASSSELPPDTQYF. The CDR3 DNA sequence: TGTGCCAGCAGCTCAGAACTACCGCCAGATACGCAGTATTTT. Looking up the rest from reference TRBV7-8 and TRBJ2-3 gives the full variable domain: GAGVSQSPRYKVAKRGQDVALRCDPISGHVSLFWYQQALGQGPEFLTYFQNEAQLDKSGLPSDRFFAERPEGSVSTLKIQRTQQEDSAVYLCASSSELPPDTQYFGPGTRLTVL.

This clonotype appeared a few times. CDR3 region: CASNYGASNTGELFF. As DNA, the CDR3 is TGTGCCAGCAACTACGGGGCGAGCAACACCGGGGAGCTGTTTTTT. The V and J genes are TRBV6-5 and TRBJ2-2; TRBD1 or TRBD2 may be the D gene (5 bases each). Trimming stripped 7 bases from V and 2 bases from J, with 14 bases between. Germline CDR1 MNHEY, CDR2 SVGAGI. This CDR3 is 15 amino acids long.

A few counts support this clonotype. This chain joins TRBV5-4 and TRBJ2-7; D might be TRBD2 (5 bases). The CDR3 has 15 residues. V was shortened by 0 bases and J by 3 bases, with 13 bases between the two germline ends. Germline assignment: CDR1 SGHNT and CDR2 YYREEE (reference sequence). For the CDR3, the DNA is TGTGCCAGCAGCTTGGTAGGAGACTACCTCTACGAGCAGTACTTC. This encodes CASSLVGDYLYEQYF.

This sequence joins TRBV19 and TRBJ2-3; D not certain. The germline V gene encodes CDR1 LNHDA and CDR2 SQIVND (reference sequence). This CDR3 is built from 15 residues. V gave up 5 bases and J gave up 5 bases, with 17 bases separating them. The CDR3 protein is CASSRFLGPGDTQYF. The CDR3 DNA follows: TGTGCCAGTAGTCGGTTTCTAGGTCCAGGAGATACGCAGTATTTT.

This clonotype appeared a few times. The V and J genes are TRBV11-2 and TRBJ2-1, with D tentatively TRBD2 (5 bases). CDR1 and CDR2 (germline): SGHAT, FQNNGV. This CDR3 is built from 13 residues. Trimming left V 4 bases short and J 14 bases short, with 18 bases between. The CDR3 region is CASSSPDPGNKFF. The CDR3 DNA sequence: TGTGCCAGCAGCTCTCCGGACCCCGGGAATAAGTTCTTC.

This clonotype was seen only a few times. DNA for the CDR3: TGTGCCACCAGCAGAGATTATGGGGGCTCCCTCACAGATACGCAGTATTTT. Translating gives CATSRDYGGSLTDTQYF. This rearrangement joins TRBV15 to TRBJ2-3, with D possibly TRBD1 on 6 matching bases. In germline, CDR1 is LNHNV, CDR2 YYDKDF (reference sequence). V lost 0 bases and J lost 2, with 15 bases in between. The CDR3 spans 17 residues.

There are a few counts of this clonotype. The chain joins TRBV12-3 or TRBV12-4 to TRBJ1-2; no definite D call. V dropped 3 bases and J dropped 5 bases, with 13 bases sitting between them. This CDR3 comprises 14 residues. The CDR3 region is CASSFAGIGYGYTF. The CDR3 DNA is TGTGCCAGCAGTTTTGCGGGAATTGGGTATGGCTACACCTTC.

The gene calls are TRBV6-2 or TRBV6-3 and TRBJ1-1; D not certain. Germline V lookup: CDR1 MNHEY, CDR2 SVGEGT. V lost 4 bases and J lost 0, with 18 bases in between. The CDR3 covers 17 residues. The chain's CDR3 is CASSFSPGEPMNTEAFF. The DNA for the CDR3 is TGTGCCAGCAGTTTTTCTCCCGGGGAGCCTATGAACACTGAAGCTTTCTTT.

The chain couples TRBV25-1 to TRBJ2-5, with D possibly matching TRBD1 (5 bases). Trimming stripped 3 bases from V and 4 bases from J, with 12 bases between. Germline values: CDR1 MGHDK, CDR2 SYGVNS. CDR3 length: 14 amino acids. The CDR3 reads CASSDLGPGETQYF. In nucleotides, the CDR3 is TGTGCCAGCAGTGATTTGGGGCCGGGAGAGACCCAGTACTTC.

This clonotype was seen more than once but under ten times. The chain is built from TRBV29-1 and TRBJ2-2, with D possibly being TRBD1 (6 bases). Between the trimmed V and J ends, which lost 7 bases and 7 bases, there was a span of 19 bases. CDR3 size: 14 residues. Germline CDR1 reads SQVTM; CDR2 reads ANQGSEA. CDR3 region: CSASGTGQIGELFF. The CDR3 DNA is TGCAGCGCCAGCGGTACAGGGCAAATCGGGGAGCTGTTTTTT.

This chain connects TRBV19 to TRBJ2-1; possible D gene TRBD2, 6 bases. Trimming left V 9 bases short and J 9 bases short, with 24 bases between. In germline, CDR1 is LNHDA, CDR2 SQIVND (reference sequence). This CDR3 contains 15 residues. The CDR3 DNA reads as TGTGCCAGCGACGTCGGAGGGTACAGCCAAACTGAGCAGTTCTTC. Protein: CASDVGGYSQTEQFF. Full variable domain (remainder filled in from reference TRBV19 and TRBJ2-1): DGGITQSPKYLFRKEGQNVTLSCEQNLNHDAMYWYRQDPGQGLRLIYYSQIVNDFQKGDIAEGYSVSREKKESFPLTVTSAQKNPTAFYLCASDVGGYSQTEQFFGPGTRLTVL.

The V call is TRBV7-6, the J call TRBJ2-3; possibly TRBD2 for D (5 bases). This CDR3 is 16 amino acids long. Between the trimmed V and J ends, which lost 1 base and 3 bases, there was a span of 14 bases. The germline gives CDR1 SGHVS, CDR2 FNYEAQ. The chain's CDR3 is CASSLGAGVRTDTQYF. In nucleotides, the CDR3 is TGTGCCAGCAGCTTAGGGGCCGGGGTTAGGACAGATACGCAGTATTTT.

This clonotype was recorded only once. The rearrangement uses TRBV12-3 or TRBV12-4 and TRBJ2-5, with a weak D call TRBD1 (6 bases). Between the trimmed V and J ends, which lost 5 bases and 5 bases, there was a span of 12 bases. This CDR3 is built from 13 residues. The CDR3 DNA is TGTGCCAGCAGTCAGGGGATAGGCGAGACCCAGTACTTC. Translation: CASSQGIGETQYF.

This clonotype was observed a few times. CDR3 DNA sequence: TGTGCCAGCAGTGTAGCTGGAGAAGGTTTAGATGAGCAGTTCTTC. Protein product: CASSVAGEGLDEQFF. The chain has TRBV6-1 and TRBJ2-1; the D is unclear. Germline-derived CDR1 and CDR2 are MNHNS and SASEGT. Between the trimmed V and J ends, which lost 4 bases and 8 bases, there was a span of 18 bases. CDR3 length: 15 amino acids.

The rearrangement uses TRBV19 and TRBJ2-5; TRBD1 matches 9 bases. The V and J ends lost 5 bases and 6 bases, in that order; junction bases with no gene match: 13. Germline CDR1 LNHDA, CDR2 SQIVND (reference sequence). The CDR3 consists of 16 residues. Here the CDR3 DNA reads TGTGCCAGTAGTGATGCACCGCACAGGGGGCGAAAGACCCAGTACTTC. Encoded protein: CASSDAPHRGRKTQYF.

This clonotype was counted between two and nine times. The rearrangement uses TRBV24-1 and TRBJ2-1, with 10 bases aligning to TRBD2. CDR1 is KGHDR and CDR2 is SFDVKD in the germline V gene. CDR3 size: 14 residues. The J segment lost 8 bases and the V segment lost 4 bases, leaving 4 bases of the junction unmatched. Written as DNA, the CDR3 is TGTGCCACCAGTGAGGCTAGCGGGGGCCATGAGCAGTTCTTC. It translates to CATSEASGGHEQFF.

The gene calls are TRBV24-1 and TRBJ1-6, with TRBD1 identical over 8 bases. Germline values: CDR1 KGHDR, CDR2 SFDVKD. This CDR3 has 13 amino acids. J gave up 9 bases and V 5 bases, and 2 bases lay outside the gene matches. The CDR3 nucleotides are TGTGCCACCAGTGGGACAGGGAGTTCACCCCTCCACTTT. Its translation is CATSGTGSSPLHF.

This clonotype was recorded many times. DNA for the CDR3: TGCAGTGCTAGGGCCGGGACAGGGGACACAGATACGCAGTATTTT. Protein: CSARAGTGDTDTQYF. The gene calls are TRBV20-1 and TRBJ2-3, with 10 bases matching TRBD1. This CDR3 region has 15 residues. Germline CDR1 and CDR2: DFQATT and SNEGSKA (reference sequence). V lost 3 bases to trimming and J lost 2 bases; unmatched junction nucleotides: 5.

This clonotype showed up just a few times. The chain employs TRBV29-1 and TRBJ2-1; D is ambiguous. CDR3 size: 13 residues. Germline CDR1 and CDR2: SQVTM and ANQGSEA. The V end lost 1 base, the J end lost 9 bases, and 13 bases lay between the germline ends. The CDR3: CSVEGATFSEQFF. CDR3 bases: TGCAGCGTTGAAGGAGCAACTTTTAGTGAGCAGTTCTTC.

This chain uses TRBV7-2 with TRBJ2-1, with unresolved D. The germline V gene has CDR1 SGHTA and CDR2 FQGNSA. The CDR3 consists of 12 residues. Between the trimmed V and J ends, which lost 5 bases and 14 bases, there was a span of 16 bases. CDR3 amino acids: CASSHPLGWEFF. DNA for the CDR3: TGTGCCAGCAGCCACCCTTTGGGTTGGGAGTTCTTC. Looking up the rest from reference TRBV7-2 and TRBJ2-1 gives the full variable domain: GAGVSQSPSNKVTEKGKDVELRCDPISGHTALYWYRQSLGQGLEFLIYFQGNSAPDKSGLPSDRFSAERTGGSVSTLTIQRTQQEDSAVYLCASSHPLGWEFFGPGTRLTVL.

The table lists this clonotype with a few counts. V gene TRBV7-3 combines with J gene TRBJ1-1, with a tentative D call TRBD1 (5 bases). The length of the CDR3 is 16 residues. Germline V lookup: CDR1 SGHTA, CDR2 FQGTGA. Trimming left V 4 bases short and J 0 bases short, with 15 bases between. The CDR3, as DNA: TGTGCCAGCAGCTCCGGTCTCCAGGGATTGAACACTGAAGCTTTCTTT. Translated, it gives CASSSGLQGLNTEAFF.

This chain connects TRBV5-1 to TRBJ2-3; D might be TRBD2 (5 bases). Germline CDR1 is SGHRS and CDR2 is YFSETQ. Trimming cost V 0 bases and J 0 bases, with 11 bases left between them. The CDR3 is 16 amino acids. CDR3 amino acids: CASSLARVTSTDTQYF. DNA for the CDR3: TGCGCCAGCAGCTTGGCGCGGGTTACCAGCACAGATACGCAGTATTTT. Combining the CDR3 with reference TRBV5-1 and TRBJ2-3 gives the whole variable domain KAGVTQTPRYLIKTRGQQVTLSCSPISGHRSVSWYQQTPGQGLQFLFEYFSETQRNKGNFPGRFSGRQFSNSRSEMNVSTLELGDSALYLCASSLARVTSTDTQYFGPGTRLTVL.